This T cell receptor (beta chain) is drawn from a study of shared clonotypes between healthy human individuals. V dropped 2 bases and J dropped 6 bases, with 11 bases sitting between them. The CDR3 covers 14 residues. Germline CDR1 is SGHTA and CDR2 is FQGTGA. Splitting the CD4+ cells yielded a CD45RA+ naive subset and a CD45RA-negative memory subset. Whole-study results and caveats: Naive subsets typically showed greater estimated richness than memory subsets. What rarefaction showed was incomplete sorted-subset sequencing despite large depth. Naive CD4 clonotypes overlapped across a few donors at approximately 5%.

About this clone: Its antigen is still unknown.

TCRdb keeps only in-frame clones here, not all; method: immunoSEQ multiplex PCR. The data hold approximately 2.1 million clones, with approximately 95% observed a single time. The sequence was obtained from a man aged 18 to 35 in good health. Some clones in this sample may be carry-over from other donors' samples. The V gene is TRBV7-3, the J gene TRBJ1-5; D might be TRBD1 (5 bases). The sequencing sample was made of naive CD4+ T cells from PBMCs. Subset denoted: CD45RA+ positively selected. The CDR3 protein is CASSLLPQGQPQHF. CDR3 nucleotides: TGTGCCAGCAGCTTACTACCCCAGGGTCAGCCCCAGCATTTT.